Below are 10 T cell receptor beta chains sequenced from a single sample in a study of T-cell reconstitution after alpha-beta-depleted transplantation in children. Unique molecular identifiers were incorporated during preparation of the TCRbeta library. TCRdb re-derived calls from the PCR reads in MiXCR, one entry per CDR3 protein. The sample carries about 540,000 distinct CDR3 sequences, about 17% recorded once. The sample was PBMCs from the stem cell graft donor, taken from the stem cell graft. The receptors derive from a human donor who donated a stem cell graft to a child with acute lymphoblastic leukemia.

V is TRBV20-1 and J is TRBJ2-1, with 10 bases lining up with TRBD1. Germline trimming cut 5 bases from V and 3 bases from J; bases unmatched to any gene: 7. CDR3 length: 15 residues. Germline V lookup: CDR1 DFQATT, CDR2 SNEGSKA (reference sequence). The DNA of the CDR3 is TGCAGTGCTGGGGCCGGGACAGGGGTCTACAATGAGCAGTTCTTC. Translated, it gives CSAGAGTGVYNEQFF.

This chain links TRBV12-3 or TRBV12-4 with TRBJ2-7, with D perhaps being TRBD1 or TRBD2 (6 bases each). V shed 4 bases and J shed 3 bases, with 13 bases lying between them. CDR3 length: 14 amino acids. DNA for the CDR3: TGTGCCAGCAGTTGGGGGGACACCCTCTACGAGCAGTACTTC. Its protein is CASSWGDTLYEQYF.

This clonotype was seen only a few times. V usage is TRBV24-1 and J usage is TRBJ2-6, with TRBD1 matching 11 bases. CDR1 is KGHDR and CDR2 is SFDVKD in the germline V gene. The CDR3 contains 20 residues. After removal of 4 bases from V and 1 base from J, the junction contained 11 bases not matched to a gene. Here the CDR3 DNA reads TGTGCCACCAGTGACCGAGGACAGGGGGCTGACCTGTCTGGGGCCAACGTCCTGACTTTC. This gives the protein CATSDRGQGADLSGANVLTF.

This sequence joins TRBV9 and TRBJ1-4; D is unresolved. This CDR3 has 15 residues. CDR1 is SGDLS and CDR2 is YYNGEE in the germline V gene. Trimming pared 2 bases from V and 0 bases from J, leaving 8 bases between. The CDR3 reads CASSVNAATNEKLFF. The CDR3 region has the DNA TGTGCCAGCAGCGTGAACGCTGCAACTAATGAAAAACTGTTTTTT.

The J gene is TRBJ2-7, the V gene TRBV6-1; TRBD2 might be the D (6 bases). V lost 3 bases and J 7 bases, leaving 10 bases between the germline ends. This CDR3 is built from 12 residues. Germline V gene lookup returns CDR1 MNHNS and CDR2 SASEGT. CDR3 in DNA: TGTGCCAGCAGTGAGCTAGCGCGGGAGCAGTACTTC. Protein sequence: CASSELAREQYF.

This clonotype has a handful of counts. This chain joins TRBV5-5 and TRBJ1-1, with 7 nucleotides matching TRBD1. V was clipped by 4 bases and J by 3 bases; unmatched bases: 6. The CDR3 length is 14 residues. The germline gives CDR1 SGHKS, CDR2 YYEKEE (reference sequence). CDR3 sequence: CASSTGDGYTEAFF. CDR3 nucleotides: TGTGCCAGCAGCACAGGGGACGGTTACACTGAAGCTTTCTTT. Combining the CDR3 with reference TRBV5-5 and TRBJ1-1 gives the whole variable domain DAGVTQSPTHLIKTRGQQVTLRCSPISGHKSVSWYQQVLGQGPQFIFQYYEKEERGRGNFPDRFSARQFPNYSSELNVNALLLGDSALYLCASSTGDGYTEAFFGQGTRLTVV.

The chain recombines TRBV5-1 with TRBJ2-2; TRBD1 matches at 9 bases. Germline V gene data show CDR1 as SGHRS and CDR2 as YFSETQ. The ends lost 5 bases at V and 0 bases at J; junction bases unmatched: 23. The CDR3 covers 22 residues. The CDR3 loop reads CASSWKQGAGPRSFANTGELFF. The DNA for the CDR3 is TGCGCCAGCAGTTGGAAACAGGGGGCCGGTCCACGGTCGTTCGCGAACACCGGGGAGCTGTTTTTT.

This clonotype showed up just once. The chain recombines TRBV9 with TRBJ1-4; D is perhaps TRBD1 (6 bases). Germline V CDR1 and CDR2: SGDLS, YYNGEE. V was clipped by 1 base and J by 3 bases, with 10 bases between them. This CDR3 spans 15 amino acids. The CDR3 bases are TGTGCCAGCAGCGTATCGGGGGCCCCTAATGAAAAACTGTTTTTT. This translates into CASSVSGAPNEKLFF. Based on the CDR3 plus reference TRBV9 and TRBJ1-4, the full variable domain is DSGVTQTPKHLITATGQRVTLRCSPRSGDLSVYWYQQSLDQGLQFLIQYYNGEERAKGNILERFSAQQFPDLHSELNLSSLELGDSALYFCASSVSGAPNEKLFFGSGTQLSVL.

This clonotype was recorded many times. CDR3 residues: CATTQGGEQFF. Written as DNA, the CDR3 is TGTGCCACCACACAAGGCGGTGAGCAGTTCTTC. The V and J genes are TRBV18 and TRBJ2-1; D remains ambiguous. This CDR3 has 11 residues. V lost 10 bases, J lost 9 bases, and 13 bases lay in between. In germline, CDR1 is KGHSH, CDR2 LQKENI.

This chain links TRBV7-9 with TRBJ1-1; D remains unclear. V dropped 7 bases and J dropped 3 bases, with 15 bases sitting between them. This CDR3 contains 14 residues. CDR1 SEHNR and CDR2 FQNEAQ come from the germline V gene (reference sequence). The CDR3 region is CASTIGVRDTEAFF. Here the CDR3 DNA reads TGTGCCAGCACCATCGGTGTGCGGGACACTGAAGCTTTCTTT.